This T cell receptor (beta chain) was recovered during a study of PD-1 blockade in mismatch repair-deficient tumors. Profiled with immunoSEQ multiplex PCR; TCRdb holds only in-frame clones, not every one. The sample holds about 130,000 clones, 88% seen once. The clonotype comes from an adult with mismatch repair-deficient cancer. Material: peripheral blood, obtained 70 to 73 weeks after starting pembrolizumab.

Here the CDR3 reads CASSLPTDSQETQYF. DNA of the CDR3: TGTGCCAGCAGCTTACCCACAGACAGTCAAGAGACCCAGTACTTC. The J gene is TRBJ2-5, the V gene TRBV7-9; D may be TRBD1 (5 bases). The V and J ends lost 2 bases and 2 bases respectively, with 12 bases between them. This CDR3 spans 15 amino acids. Looked up from germline, CDR1 is SEHNR and CDR2 is FQNEAQ (reference sequence).